This T cell receptor (beta chain) was observed in a study of blood T cells in healthy people across ages. A second roughly 7 to 12 cycle PCR used barcoded and J-beta primers. Every cDNA molecule carried a tag from a template-switch adaptor bearing 12 random nucleotides. A single record per CDR3 protein comes from TCRdb applying MiXCR to the 5' RACE reads. The data hold about 680,000 distinct CDR3 sequences, with about half observed a single time. Trimming removed 6 bases from V and 6 bases from J, with 8 bases in between. This CDR3 spans 12 amino acids. Germline V lookup: CDR1 MNHEY, CDR2 SVGAGI. V usage is TRBV6-5 and J usage is TRBJ2-2; D remains unclear. The sample taken for sequencing was blood. This TCR came from an older woman in good health. CDR3 amino acids: CASRFGAGELFF. The CDR3 bases are TGTGCCAGCAGGTTCGGTGCCGGGGAGCTGTTTTTT.